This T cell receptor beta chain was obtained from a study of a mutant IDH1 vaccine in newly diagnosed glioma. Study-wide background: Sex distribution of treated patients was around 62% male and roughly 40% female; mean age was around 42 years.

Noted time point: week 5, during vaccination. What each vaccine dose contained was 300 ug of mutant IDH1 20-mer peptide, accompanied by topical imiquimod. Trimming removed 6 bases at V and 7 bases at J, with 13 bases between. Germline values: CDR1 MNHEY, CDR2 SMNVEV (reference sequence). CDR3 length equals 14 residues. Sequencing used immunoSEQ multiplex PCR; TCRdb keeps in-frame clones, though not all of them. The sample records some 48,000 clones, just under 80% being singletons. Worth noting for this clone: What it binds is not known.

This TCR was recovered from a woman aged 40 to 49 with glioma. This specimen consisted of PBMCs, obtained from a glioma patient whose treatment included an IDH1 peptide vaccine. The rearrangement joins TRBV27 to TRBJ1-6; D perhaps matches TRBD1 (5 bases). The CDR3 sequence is CASRAGQGNSPLHF. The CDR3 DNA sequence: TGTGCCAGCAGGGCAGGGCAGGGAAATTCACCCCTCCACTTT.